A single sample is the source of the 7 T cell receptor beta chains below, sequenced in a study of blood T cell repertoires in COVID-19. The repertoire was sequenced with immunoSEQ multiplex PCR; TCRdb's copy has only in-frame clones and lacks some. The table records about 310,000 clones, around 89% of them present only once. Sequencing was done on a sample of peripheral blood. Every receptor here comes from a woman in her thirties or forties with COVID-19, enrolled during active disease.

The rearrangement uses TRBV5-4 and TRBJ1-3; a weak D match, TRBD1 (6 bases). Trimming left V 4 bases short and J 1 base short, with 12 bases between. Germline lookup yields CDR1 SGHNT and CDR2 YYREEE (reference sequence). The length of the CDR3 is 15 residues. The chain's CDR3 is CASSIQGGSGNTIYF. The CDR3 coding sequence is TGTGCCAGCAGCATACAGGGTGGATCTGGAAACACCATATATTTT.

The rearrangement links TRBV9 to TRBJ2-6; D gene ambiguous. The CDR3 covers 15 residues. With 0 bases removed from V and 5 bases from J, the gap between germline ends came to 9 bases. CDR1 SGDLS and CDR2 YYNGEE come from the germline V gene. The CDR3 region is CASSVASRRANVLTF. DNA of the CDR3: TGTGCCAGCAGCGTAGCTTCTAGAAGGGCCAACGTCCTGACTTTC.

This chain connects TRBV7-8 to TRBJ1-3; D uncertain. Trimming took 7 bases from V and 0 from J, leaving 16 bases between them. The CDR3 loop spans 16 amino acids. Per germline, CDR1 SGHVS and CDR2 FQNEAQ. The CDR3 spells CASTPTQVGSGNTIYF. CDR3 DNA: TGTGCCAGCACCCCGACCCAGGTGGGCTCTGGAAACACCATATATTTT.

The chain carries TRBV18 and TRBJ1-1; 9 nucleotides line up with TRBD1. The trim removed 2 bases at V and 1 base at J, leaving 5 bases unmatched. CDR1 and CDR2 from the germline V gene are KGHSH and LQKENI. This CDR3 spans 16 amino acids. DNA for the CDR3: TGTGCCAGCTCACCAGGCTGGGGACAGGGGAACACTGAAGCTTTCTTT. It specifies CASSPGWGQGNTEAFF. The full variable domain, its missing parts supplied by reference TRBV18 and TRBJ1-1, is NAGVMQNPRHLVRRRGQEARLRCSPMKGHSHVYWYRQLPEEGLKFMVYLQKENIIDESGMPKERFSAEFPKEGPSILRIQQVVRGDSAAYFCASSPGWGQGNTEAFFGQGTRLTVV.

This chain links TRBV11-2 with TRBJ2-5; no reliable D call. The CDR3 extends over 12 amino acids. V was clipped by 3 bases and J by 2 bases, with 4 bases between them. Germline V lookup: CDR1 SGHAT, CDR2 FQNNGV. CDR3 nucleotides: TGTGCCAGCAGCTTCTATCAAGAGACCCAGTACTTC. It codes for CASSFYQETQYF. Drawing the rest from reference TRBV11-2 and TRBJ2-5, the complete variable domain is EAGVAQSPRYKIIEKRQSVAFWCNPISGHATLYWYQQILGQGPKLLIQFQNNGVVDDSQLPKDRFSAERLKGVDSTLKIQPAKLEDSAVYLCASSFYQETQYFGPGTRLLVL.

The chain has TRBV27 and TRBJ1-1, with 7 bases matching TRBD1. The CDR3 sequence is 14 residues long. V trimming: 6 bases; J trimming: 0 bases; junction bases outside the gene matches: 4. Germline lookup yields CDR1 MNHEY and CDR2 SMNVEV (reference sequence). The CDR3 DNA reads as TGTGCCAGCAGAACGGGACAGATGAACACTGAAGCTTTCTTT. This translates into CASRTGQMNTEAFF.

V usage is TRBV3-1 (or the pseudogene TRBV3-2) and J usage is TRBJ1-5, with 8 bases fitting TRBD1. Germline V gives CDR1 LGHDT, CDR2 YNNKEL (reference sequence). This CDR3 spans 14 amino acids. V shed 2 bases, J shed 5 bases, and the junction held 2 bases outside the gene matches. The DNA for the CDR3 is TGTGCCAGCAGCCAAACGACAGGGGATCAGCCCCAGCATTTT. This gives the protein CASSQTTGDQPQHF.